A selection of T cell receptor beta chains follows, all from one sample in a study of neurological immune-mediated disorders. MiXCR, run by TCRdb on the 5' RACE reads, gives a single entry per CDR3 protein. The data hold 80,000 to 100,000 distinct CDR3 sequences, with around 3.6% observed a single time. Sequenced input: PBMCs. Receptors originate from a woman between 50 and 59 years old with multiple sclerosis. Both conserved end residues are part of each CDR3. A D gene is named only where the DNA matches it firmly. Not all rows give a size; the values are once, few, many and, for expanded clones, a class.

J gene: TRBJ1-4; D gene: NA; clone size: many; V gene: TRBV20-1; CDR3 DNA: TGCAGTGCCGCAATTGGTGGCGGAGACGAAAAACTGTTTTTT; CDR3 protein: CSAAIGGGDEKLFF
J gene: TRBJ2-3; D gene: NA; clone size: many; V gene: TRBV7-2; CDR3 DNA: TGTGCCAGCAGCCCTTTCTCCGGGGCCACAGATACGCAGTATTTT; CDR3 protein: CASSPFSGATDTQYF
J gene: TRBJ2-1; D gene: NA; clone size: many; V gene: TRBV7-9; CDR3 DNA: TGTGCCAGCAGTTGGGGCGGAGAGTGGGATGAGCAGTTCTTC; CDR3 protein: CASSWGGEWDEQFF
J gene: TRBJ2-2; D gene: NA; clone size: many; V gene: TRBV4-2; CDR3 DNA: TGTGCCAGCAGCCAAGGACCACAGTATATAGTCGCCGGGGAGCTGTTTTTT; CDR3 protein: CASSQGPQYIVAGELFF
J gene: TRBJ1-1; D gene: NA; clone size: many; V gene: TRBV20-1; CDR3 DNA: TGCAGTGCTAGAGTTCCCTCCGGGAACACTGAAGCTTTCTTT; CDR3 protein: CSARVPSGNTEAFF
J gene: TRBJ2-7; D gene: NA; clone size: few; V gene: TRBV18; CDR3 DNA: TGTGCCAGCCTTAAAAATGGGGTCGGCGAGCAGTACTTC; CDR3 protein: CASLKNGVGEQYF
J gene: TRBJ2-7; D gene: NA; clone size: many; V gene: TRBV7-9; CDR3 DNA: TGTGCCAGCAGCTTAGCTGTCTACGAGCAGTACTTC; CDR3 protein: CASSLAVYEQYF
J gene: TRBJ2-5; D gene: NA; clone size: many; V gene: TRBV5-1; CDR3 DNA: TGCGCCAGCAGCTTGAAGGCAGGGCCCCGCGAGACCCAGTACTTC; CDR3 protein: CASSLKAGPRETQYF
J gene: TRBJ2-6; D gene: NA; clone size: many; V gene: TRBV12-3/TRBV12-4; CDR3 DNA: TGTGCCATCTCAACCTGGGGGGAGGACTCTGGGGCCAACGCCCTGACTTTC; CDR3 protein: CAISTWGEDSGANALTF
J gene: TRBJ1-1; D gene: TRBD1; clone size: many; V gene: TRBV6-2/TRBV6-3; CDR3 DNA: TGTGCCAGCAGTTACTCAGTTCAGGGGGGAATGAACACTGAAGCTTTCTTT; CDR3 protein: CASSYSVQGGMNTEAFF
J gene: TRBJ1-6; D gene: NA; clone size: many; V gene: TRBV4-3; CDR3 DNA: TGCGCCAGCAGCCAAGATAAGTGGGCTGGGTCACCCCTCCACTTT; CDR3 protein: CASSQDKWAGSPLHF
J gene: TRBJ1-1; D gene: NA; clone size: many; V gene: TRBV12-5; CDR3 DNA: TGTGCTAGTGGTAACCCACCGGACTACTTCATGAACACTGAAGCTTTCTTT; CDR3 protein: CASGNPPDYFMNTEAFF
J gene: TRBJ1-6; D gene: TRBD1; clone size: NA; V gene: TRBV20-1; CDR3 DNA: TGCAGTGCGGACAGGGGCTACAATTCAACCCTCAACTTT; CDR3 protein: CSADRGYNSTLNF
J gene: TRBJ2-2; D gene: NA; clone size: many; V gene: TRBV15; CDR3 DNA: TGTGCCACCAGCAGAGGTTGGGGTTCCGGGGAGCTGTTTTTT; CDR3 protein: CATSRGWGSGELFF
J gene: TRBJ2-3; D gene: NA; clone size: many; V gene: TRBV10-3; CDR3 DNA: TGTGCCATCAGTAACAGCCCGTCCGGTTCTACGCAGTATTTT; CDR3 protein: CAISNSPSGSTQYF
J gene: TRBJ1-1; D gene: NA; clone size: many; V gene: TRBV20-1; CDR3 DNA: TGCAGTGCAACCGGACATAACACTGAAGCTTTCTTT; CDR3 protein: CSATGHNTEAFF
J gene: TRBJ2-2; D gene: TRBD2; clone size: many; V gene: TRBV5-1; CDR3 DNA: TGCGCCAGCAGCTTGGTAGCGGGGAGCGTCACCGGGGAGCTGTTTTTT; CDR3 protein: CASSLVAGSVTGELFF
J gene: TRBJ1-2; D gene: NA; clone size: many; V gene: TRBV15; CDR3 DNA: TGTGCCACCAGCCCCGGGGTCAGGGGTGGCTACACCTTC; CDR3 protein: CATSPGVRGGYTF
J gene: TRBJ2-3; D gene: NA; clone size: many; V gene: TRBV20-1; CDR3 DNA: TGCAGTGCTAGAGATTTCCGACAGGCTAGCACAGATACGCAGTATTTT; CDR3 protein: CSARDFRQASTDTQYF
J gene: TRBJ2-1; D gene: NA; clone size: many; V gene: TRBV20-1; CDR3 DNA: TGCAGTGCTAGTGACCAGTCCAATGAGCAGTTCTTC; CDR3 protein: CSASDQSNEQFF
J gene: TRBJ1-2; D gene: NA; clone size: many; V gene: TRBV5-1; CDR3 DNA: TGCGCCAGCAGCTTGGCTTCGGGGGCCGCTGGCTACACCTTC; CDR3 protein: CASSLASGAAGYTF
J gene: TRBJ2-5; D gene: NA; clone size: NA; V gene: TRBV4-3; CDR3 DNA: TGCGCCAGCAGCCAAGATCTAAGCTATTGGGGAGAGACCCAGTACTTC; CDR3 protein: CASSQDLSYWGETQYF
J gene: TRBJ1-6; D gene: NA; clone size: many; V gene: TRBV7-9; CDR3 DNA: TGTGCCAGCAGCACCGGGACGGCTTCACCCCTCCACTTT; CDR3 protein: CASSTGTASPLHF
J gene: TRBJ1-2; D gene: NA; clone size: many; V gene: TRBV5-5; CDR3 DNA: TGTGCCAGCAGCTTGGTTTTTTCGACCTCTGACGGCTACACCTTC; CDR3 protein: CASSLVFSTSDGYTF
J gene: TRBJ1-1; D gene: TRBD1; clone size: many; V gene: TRBV5-1; CDR3 DNA: TGCGCCAGCAGCTCGGGGAACAGGGGCGCGAACACTGAAGCTTTCTTT; CDR3 protein: CASSSGNRGANTEAFF
J gene: TRBJ1-2; D gene: TRBD1; clone size: many; V gene: TRBV9; CDR3 DNA: TGTGCCAGCAGCCCCCGGGACAGTCCCGGGGGCTACACCTTC; CDR3 protein: CASSPRDSPGGYTF